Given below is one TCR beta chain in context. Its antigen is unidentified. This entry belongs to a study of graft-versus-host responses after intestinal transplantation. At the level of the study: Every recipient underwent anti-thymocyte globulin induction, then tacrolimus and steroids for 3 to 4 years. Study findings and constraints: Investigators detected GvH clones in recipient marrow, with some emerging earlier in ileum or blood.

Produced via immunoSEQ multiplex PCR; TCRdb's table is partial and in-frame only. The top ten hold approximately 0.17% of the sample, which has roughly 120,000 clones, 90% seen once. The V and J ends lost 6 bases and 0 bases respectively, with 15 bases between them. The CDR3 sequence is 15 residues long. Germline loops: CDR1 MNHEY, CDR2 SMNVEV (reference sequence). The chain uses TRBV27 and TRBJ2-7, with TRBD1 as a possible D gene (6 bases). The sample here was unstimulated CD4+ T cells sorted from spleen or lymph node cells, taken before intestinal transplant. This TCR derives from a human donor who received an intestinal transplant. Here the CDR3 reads CASSPRTDSSYEQYF. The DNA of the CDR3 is TGTGCCAGCAGCCCTCGGACGGACAGCTCCTACGAGCAGTACTTC.